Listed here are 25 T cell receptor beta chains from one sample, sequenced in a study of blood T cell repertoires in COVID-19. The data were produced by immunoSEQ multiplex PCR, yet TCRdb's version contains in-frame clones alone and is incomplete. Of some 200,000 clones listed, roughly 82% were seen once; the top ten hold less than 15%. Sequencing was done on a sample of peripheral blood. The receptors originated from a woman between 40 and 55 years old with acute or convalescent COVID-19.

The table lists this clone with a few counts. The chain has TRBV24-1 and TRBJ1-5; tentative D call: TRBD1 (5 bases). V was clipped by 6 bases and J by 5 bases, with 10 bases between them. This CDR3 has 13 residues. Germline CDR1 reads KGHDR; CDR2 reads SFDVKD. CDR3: CATSWGQDQPQHF. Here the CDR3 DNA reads TGTGCCACCAGTTGGGGCCAGGATCAGCCCCAGCATTTT.

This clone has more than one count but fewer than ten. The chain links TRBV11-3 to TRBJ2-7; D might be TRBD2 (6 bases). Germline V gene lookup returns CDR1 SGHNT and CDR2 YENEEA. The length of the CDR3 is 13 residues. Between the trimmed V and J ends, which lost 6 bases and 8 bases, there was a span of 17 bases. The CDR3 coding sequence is TGTGCCAGCAGTTCGGCCCGGGACTCCAAGCAGTACTTC. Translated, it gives CASSSARDSKQYF.

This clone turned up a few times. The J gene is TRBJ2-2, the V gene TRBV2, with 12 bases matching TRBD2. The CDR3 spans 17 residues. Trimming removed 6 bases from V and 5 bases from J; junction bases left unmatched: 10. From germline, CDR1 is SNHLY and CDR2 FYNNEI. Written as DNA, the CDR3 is TGTGCCAGCAGATCATCGACTAGCGGGGGTGGGACCGGGGAGCTGTTTTTT. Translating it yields CASRSSTSGGGTGELFF.

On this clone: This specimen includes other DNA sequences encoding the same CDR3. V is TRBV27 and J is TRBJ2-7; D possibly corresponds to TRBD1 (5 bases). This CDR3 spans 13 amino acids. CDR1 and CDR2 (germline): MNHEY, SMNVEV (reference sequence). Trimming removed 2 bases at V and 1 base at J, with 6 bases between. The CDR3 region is CASSLQGSYEQYF. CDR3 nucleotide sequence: TGTGCCAGCAGTTTACAGGGTTCCTACGAGCAGTACTTC.

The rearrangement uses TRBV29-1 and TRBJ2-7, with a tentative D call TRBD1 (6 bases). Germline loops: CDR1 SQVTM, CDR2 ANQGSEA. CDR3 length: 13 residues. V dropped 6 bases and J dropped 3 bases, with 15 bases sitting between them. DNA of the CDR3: TGCAGCGTGGAGGACAGCAAACTCTACGAGCAGTACTTC. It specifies CSVEDSKLYEQYF.

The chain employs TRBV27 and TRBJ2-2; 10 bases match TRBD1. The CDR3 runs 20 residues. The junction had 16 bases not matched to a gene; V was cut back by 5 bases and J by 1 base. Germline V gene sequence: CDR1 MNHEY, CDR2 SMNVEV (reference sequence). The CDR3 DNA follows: TGTGCCAGCAGTCGCCGGCGGACAGGGGGGATTATACAGAACACCGGGGAGCTGTTTTTT. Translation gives CASSRRRTGGIIQNTGELFF.

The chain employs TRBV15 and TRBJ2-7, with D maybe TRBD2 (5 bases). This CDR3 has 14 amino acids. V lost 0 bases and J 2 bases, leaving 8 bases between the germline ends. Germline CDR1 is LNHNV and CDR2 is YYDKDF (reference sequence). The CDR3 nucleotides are TGTGCCACCAGCAGAGATGAGGGTACCTACGAGCAGTACTTC. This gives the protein CATSRDEGTYEQYF.

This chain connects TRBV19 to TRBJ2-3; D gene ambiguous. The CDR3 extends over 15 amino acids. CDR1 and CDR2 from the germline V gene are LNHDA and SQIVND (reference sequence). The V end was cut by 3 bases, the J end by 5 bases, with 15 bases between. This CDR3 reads CASSIAQAPRDTQYF. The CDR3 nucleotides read TGTGCCAGTAGTATCGCTCAGGCCCCGCGAGATACGCAGTATTTT.

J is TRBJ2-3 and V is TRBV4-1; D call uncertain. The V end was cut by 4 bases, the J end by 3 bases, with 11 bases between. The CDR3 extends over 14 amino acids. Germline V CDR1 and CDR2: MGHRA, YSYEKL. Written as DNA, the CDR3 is TGCGCCAGCAGCCTCTCTACGGAGACAGATACGCAGTATTTT. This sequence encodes CASSLSTETDTQYF.

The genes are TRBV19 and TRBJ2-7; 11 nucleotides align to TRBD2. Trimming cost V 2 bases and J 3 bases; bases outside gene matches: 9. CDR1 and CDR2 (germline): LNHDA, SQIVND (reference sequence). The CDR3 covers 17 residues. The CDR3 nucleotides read TGTGCCAGTAGTATAACTCGAACTAGCGGGAGTTTCTACGAGCAGTACTTC. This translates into CASSITRTSGSFYEQYF.

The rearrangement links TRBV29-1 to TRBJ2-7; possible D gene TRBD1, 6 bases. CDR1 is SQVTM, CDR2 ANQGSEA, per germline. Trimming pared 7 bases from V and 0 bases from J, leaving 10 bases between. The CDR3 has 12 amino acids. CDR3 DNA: TGCAGCGCTGAGGACAGCTCCTACGAGCAGTACTTC. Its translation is CSAEDSSYEQYF.

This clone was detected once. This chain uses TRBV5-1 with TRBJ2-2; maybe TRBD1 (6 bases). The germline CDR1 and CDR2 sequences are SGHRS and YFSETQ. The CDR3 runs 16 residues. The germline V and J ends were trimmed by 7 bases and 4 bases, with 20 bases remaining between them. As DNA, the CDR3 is TGCGCCAGCGCCCCAGGACGACGGACAGCCACCGGGGAGCTGTTTTTT. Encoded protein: CASAPGRRTATGELFF.

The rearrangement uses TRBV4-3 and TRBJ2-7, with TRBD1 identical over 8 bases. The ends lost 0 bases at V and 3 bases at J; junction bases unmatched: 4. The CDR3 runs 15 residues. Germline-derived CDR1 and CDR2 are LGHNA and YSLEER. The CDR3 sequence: CASSQDAQGDYEQYF. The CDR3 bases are TGCGCCAGCAGCCAAGATGCACAGGGGGACTACGAGCAGTACTTC.

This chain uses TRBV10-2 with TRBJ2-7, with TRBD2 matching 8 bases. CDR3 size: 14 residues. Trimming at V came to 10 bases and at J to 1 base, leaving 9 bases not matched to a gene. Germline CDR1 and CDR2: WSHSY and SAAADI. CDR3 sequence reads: CATSSGLASYEQYF. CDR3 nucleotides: TGCGCCACCTCGTCCGGACTAGCTTCCTACGAGCAGTACTTC.

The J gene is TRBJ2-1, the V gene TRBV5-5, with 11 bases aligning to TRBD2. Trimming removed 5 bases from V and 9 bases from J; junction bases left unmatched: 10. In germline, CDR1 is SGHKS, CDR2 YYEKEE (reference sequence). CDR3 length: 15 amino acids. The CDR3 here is CASSPLAGGLAEQFF. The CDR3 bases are TGTGCCAGCAGTCCCCTAGCGGGGGGTTTGGCTGAGCAGTTCTTC.

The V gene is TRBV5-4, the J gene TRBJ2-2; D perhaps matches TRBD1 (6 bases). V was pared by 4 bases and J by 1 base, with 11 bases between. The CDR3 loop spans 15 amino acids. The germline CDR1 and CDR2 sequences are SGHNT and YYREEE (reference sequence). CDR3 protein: CASSPPDRNTGELFF. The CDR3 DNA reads TGTGCCAGCAGCCCACCGGACAGGAACACCGGGGAGCTGTTTTTT.

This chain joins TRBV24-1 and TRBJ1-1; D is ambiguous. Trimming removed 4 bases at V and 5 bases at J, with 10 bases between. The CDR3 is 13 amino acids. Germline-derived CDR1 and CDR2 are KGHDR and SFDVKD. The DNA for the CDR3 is TGTGCCACCAGTGAACGGGGTGGGACTGAAGCTTTCTTT. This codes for CATSERGGTEAFF.

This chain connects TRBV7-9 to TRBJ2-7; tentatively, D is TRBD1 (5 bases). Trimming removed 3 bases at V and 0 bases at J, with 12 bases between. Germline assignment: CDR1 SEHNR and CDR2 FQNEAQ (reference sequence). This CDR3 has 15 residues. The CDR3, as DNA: TGTGCCAGCAGCTTGGGGCAGGCTAGCTCCTACGAGCAGTACTTC. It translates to CASSLGQASSYEQYF.

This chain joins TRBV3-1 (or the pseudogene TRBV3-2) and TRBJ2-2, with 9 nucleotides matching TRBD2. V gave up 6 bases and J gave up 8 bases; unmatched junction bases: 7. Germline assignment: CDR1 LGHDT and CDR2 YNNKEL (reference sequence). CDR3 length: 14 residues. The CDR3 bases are TGTGCCAGCAGTCCTAGCGGGAAAACTGGGGAGCTGTTTTTT. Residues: CASSPSGKTGELFF.

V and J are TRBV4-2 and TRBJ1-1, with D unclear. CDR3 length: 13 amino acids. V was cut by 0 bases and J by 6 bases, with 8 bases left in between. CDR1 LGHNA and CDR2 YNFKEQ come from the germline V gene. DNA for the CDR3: TGTGCCAGCAGCCAAGAGGGTCGGGCTGAAGCTTTCTTT. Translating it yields CASSQEGRAEAFF.

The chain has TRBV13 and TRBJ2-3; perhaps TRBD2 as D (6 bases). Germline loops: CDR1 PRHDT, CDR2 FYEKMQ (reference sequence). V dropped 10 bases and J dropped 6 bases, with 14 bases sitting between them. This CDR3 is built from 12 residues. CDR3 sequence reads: CATCRGWDTQYF. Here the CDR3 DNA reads TGTGCCACCTGCCGGGGGTGGGATACGCAGTATTTT.

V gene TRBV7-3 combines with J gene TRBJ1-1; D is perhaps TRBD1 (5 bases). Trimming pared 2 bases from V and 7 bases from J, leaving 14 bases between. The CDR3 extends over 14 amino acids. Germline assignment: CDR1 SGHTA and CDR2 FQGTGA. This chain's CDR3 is CASSLSTGVDEAFF. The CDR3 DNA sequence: TGTGCCAGCAGCTTATCCACAGGAGTCGATGAAGCTTTCTTT.

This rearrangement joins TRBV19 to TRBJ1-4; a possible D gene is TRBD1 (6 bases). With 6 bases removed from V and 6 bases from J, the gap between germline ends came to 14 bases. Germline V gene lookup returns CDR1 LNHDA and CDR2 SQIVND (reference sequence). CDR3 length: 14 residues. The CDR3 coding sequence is TGTGCCAGTAGAAAACGGGACACGGATGAAAAACTGTTTTTT. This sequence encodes CASRKRDTDEKLFF.

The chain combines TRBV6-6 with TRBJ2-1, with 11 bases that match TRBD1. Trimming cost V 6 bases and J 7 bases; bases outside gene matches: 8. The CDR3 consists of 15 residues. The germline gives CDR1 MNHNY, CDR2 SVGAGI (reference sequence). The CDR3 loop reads CASRTAGTGGNEQFF. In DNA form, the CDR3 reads TGTGCCAGCAGGACTGCCGGGACAGGGGGTAATGAGCAGTTCTTC.

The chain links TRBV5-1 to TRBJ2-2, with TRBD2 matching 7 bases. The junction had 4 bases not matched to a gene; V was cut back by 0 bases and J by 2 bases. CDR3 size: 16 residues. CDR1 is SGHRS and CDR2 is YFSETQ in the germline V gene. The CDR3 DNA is TGCGCCAGCAGCTTGGGGCGGGAGTTAAACACCGGGGAGCTGTTTTTT. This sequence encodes CASSLGRELNTGELFF.